What follows are 14 T cell receptor beta chains derived from one specimen sequenced in a study of chemoradiotherapy in HPV16-positive cancers. Generated by immunoSEQ multiplex PCR, the TCRdb table keeps only in-frame clones and is missing some. Of 20,000 or so clones in the sample, more than 75% were seen once. The sample was blood, taken from a patient who underwent chemoradiotherapy. All receptors derive from a human donor with HPV-associated anogenital cancer.

The J gene is TRBJ1-2, the V gene TRBV9; D is unclear. V dropped 1 base and J dropped 6 bases, with 13 bases sitting between them. The CDR3 covers 14 residues. CDR1 and CDR2 from the germline V gene are SGDLS and YYNGEE. The CDR3 DNA reads as TGTGCCAGCAGCGTATTAGAAAGGGTGAATGGCTACACCTTC. It yields the protein CASSVLERVNGYTF.

This chain joins TRBV6-5 and TRBJ1-1; TRBD1 is a possible D gene (5 bases). The length of the CDR3 is 13 residues. Trimming pared 6 bases from V and 3 bases from J, leaving 11 bases between. CDR1 and CDR2 from the germline V gene are MNHEY and SVGAGI. This chain's CDR3 is CASRLARDTEAFF. The CDR3 DNA sequence: TGTGCCAGCAGGCTCGCCAGGGACACTGAAGCTTTCTTT.

CDR3 protein: CASTGLAEAFF. The CDR3 DNA follows: TGTGCCAGCACCGGATTAGCTGAAGCTTTCTTT. This chain links TRBV2 with TRBJ1-1; no clear D gene. Germline-derived CDR1 and CDR2 are SNHLY and FYNNEI. The ends were cut back, 7 bases at V and 6 bases at J, with 9 bases in the middle. The CDR3 length is 11 residues.

This sequence joins TRBV4-3 and TRBJ1-1; no reliable D call. Germline V lookup: CDR1 LGHNA, CDR2 YSLEER. CDR3 length: 14 amino acids. Trimming left V 1 base short and J 1 base short, with 7 bases between. The CDR3 DNA sequence: TGCGCCAGCAGCCAAGCACACCCGAACACTGAAGCTTTCTTT. Residues: CASSQAHPNTEAFF.

The chain combines TRBV9 with TRBJ2-3; TRBD1 or TRBD2 may be the D gene (6 bases each). The CDR3 is 14 amino acids. CDR1 is SGDLS, CDR2 YYNGEE, per germline. V lost 7 bases to trimming and J lost 3 bases, with 15 bases between them. The CDR3 protein is CASGGGLGTDTQYF. The CDR3 coding sequence is TGTGCCAGCGGAGGGGGGTTGGGAACAGATACGCAGTATTTT.

V usage is TRBV6-5 and J usage is TRBJ1-1; D ambiguous. The V gene's germline CDR1 is MNHEY and CDR2 SVGAGI. V was clipped by 0 bases and J by 11 bases, with 16 bases between them. This CDR3 is built from 14 residues. The CDR3 loop is CASSYSAAFRRAFF. The CDR3 region has the DNA TGTGCCAGCAGTTACTCGGCAGCCTTCAGGAGGGCTTTCTTT.

This chain uses TRBV19 with TRBJ1-1, with D unresolved. V lost 3 bases to trimming and J lost 4 bases, with 9 bases between them. The V gene's germline CDR1 is LNHDA and CDR2 SQIVND (reference sequence). The CDR3 consists of 13 residues. CDR3 sequence (DNA): TGTGCCAGTAGTATCTGGGGTCCCACTGAAGCTTTCTTT. Translating gives CASSIWGPTEAFF.

J is TRBJ1-6 and V is TRBV4-3; D uncertain. CDR3 length: 16 residues. Germline lookup yields CDR1 LGHNA and CDR2 YSLEER. Trimming removed 1 base at V and 6 bases at J, with 13 bases between. Written as DNA, the CDR3 is TGCGCCAGCAGCCAAGGAGGTAGGCAGAGTAATTCACCCCTCCACTTT. Translated: CASSQGGRQSNSPLHF.

V and J are TRBV6-5 and TRBJ1-1; D perhaps matches TRBD1 (5 bases). The germline V and J ends were trimmed by 2 bases and 3 bases, with 13 bases remaining between them. The CDR3 length is 15 residues. Looked up from germline, CDR1 is MNHEY and CDR2 is SVGAGI. CDR3 coding DNA: TGTGCCAGCAGTTACGAGGCAGGGATCTACACTGAAGCTTTCTTT. Encoded protein: CASSYEAGIYTEAFF.

This chain connects TRBV6-1 to TRBJ2-7; maybe TRBD1 (5 bases). This CDR3 is 17 amino acids long. Deletions cut 2 bases from V and 3 bases from J, with 20 bases between. Germline lookup yields CDR1 MNHNS and CDR2 SASEGT. CDR3 protein: CASSERGYRLTHYEQYF. For the CDR3, the DNA is TGTGCCAGCAGTGAAAGGGGCTACCGCCTCACTCACTACGAGCAGTACTTC.

The CDR3 nucleotides read TGTGCCAGCAGCTTAACAGGGGGCTTTGACACCGGGGAGCTGTTTTTT. Its translation is CASSLTGGFDTGELFF. The genes are TRBV11-2 and TRBJ2-2; 9 nucleotides line up with TRBD1. The V gene's germline CDR1 is SGHAT and CDR2 FQNNGV. V lost 2 bases, J lost 3 bases, and 4 bases stayed unmatched. CDR3 length: 16 amino acids.

CDR3 residues: CASSLHQDSNYGYTF. The CDR3 bases are TGTGCCAGCAGTCTCCATCAGGATTCTAACTATGGCTACACCTTC. This chain connects TRBV28 to TRBJ1-2; D remains unclear. With 5 bases removed from V and 0 bases from J, the gap between germline ends came to 13 bases. CDR1 is MDHEN, CDR2 SYDVKM, per germline. The CDR3 loop spans 15 amino acids.

The V gene is TRBV10-2, the J gene TRBJ2-1; D ambiguous. Trimming pared 3 bases from V and 5 bases from J, leaving 5 bases between. This CDR3 has 12 residues. CDR1 is WSHSY and CDR2 is SAAADI in the germline V gene. CDR3 protein: CASSDGNNEQFF. DNA of the CDR3: TGCGCCAGCAGTGACGGTAACAATGAGCAGTTCTTC.

The chain has TRBV29-1 and TRBJ2-1; D is possibly TRBD1 or TRBD2 (9 bases each). The CDR3 consists of 18 residues. V was shortened by 5 bases and J by 6 bases, with 29 bases between the two germline ends. Germline CDR1 is SQVTM and CDR2 is ANQGSEA. This CDR3 reads CSVRPGQGKAGGLNEQFF. The CDR3, as DNA: TGCAGCGTTAGGCCGGGACAGGGAAAAGCGGGGGGCCTCAATGAGCAGTTCTTC.